One sample yielded the 26 T cell receptor beta chains listed below, sequenced in a study of T cells after yellow fever vaccination (dated by TCRdb to about 2019). The library was generated by 5' RACE. These reads were obtained on an Illumina HiSeq 2500. TCRdb passed the public sequencing reads through fastp at Q25 and MiXCR, retaining productive beta sequences. CDR3 protein sequences are deduplicated, and each keeps its most common genes and DNA. The sample table shows hundreds of thousands of distinct CDR3 sequences, and 11% are seen once. The top ten constitute roughly 18% of the sample. What this sample's treatment or condition label stands for: live attenuated yellow fever vaccine strain. The sample here was PBMCs, taken on the day of the first yellow fever vaccination. These receptors were obtained from a man aged 18 to 29 who received the YFV17D yellow fever vaccine.

The J gene is TRBJ2-5, the V gene TRBV4-1; TRBD2 is a possible D gene (6 bases). V lost 1 base and J 5 bases, leaving 20 bases between the germline ends. The CDR3 sequence is 17 residues long. Germline lookup yields CDR1 MGHRA and CDR2 YSYEKL. In nucleotides, the CDR3 is TGCGCCAGCAGCCAAGGCTGGTTAGGTGGGGAGGTCGAGACCCAGTACTTC. Amino acids: CASSQGWLGGEVETQYF.

This clonotype was recorded a few times. V and J are TRBV6-1 and TRBJ2-3; 8 bases match TRBD1. The V and J ends lost 7 bases and 7 bases, in that order; junction bases with no gene match: 10. Germline V gene lookup returns CDR1 MNHNS and CDR2 SASEGT. The CDR3 extends over 14 amino acids. The CDR3 reads CASKIDRGGNTQYF. DNA for the CDR3: TGTGCCAGCAAGATAGACAGGGGTGGGAATACGCAGTATTTT.

The chain is built from TRBV5-1 and TRBJ2-1; possibly TRBD1 for D (6 bases). Trimming took off 0 bases at V and 10 bases at J, with 11 bases between the two ends. The CDR3 extends over 13 amino acids. CDR1 is SGHRS and CDR2 is YFSETQ in the germline V gene. CDR3 coding DNA: TGCGCCAGCAGCTTGGTGGGGGCTGGGGAGCAGTTCTTC. Its translation is CASSLVGAGEQFF.

This clonotype occurred a few times. V gene TRBV20-1 combines with J gene TRBJ1-1, with TRBD1 as a possible D gene (5 bases). CDR1 and CDR2 (germline): DFQATT, SNEGSKA (reference sequence). Trimming left V 3 bases short and J 4 bases short, with 15 bases between. The CDR3 totals 14 residues. CDR3: CSASLIQGGTEAFF. In nucleotides, the CDR3 is TGCAGTGCTAGCCTAATCCAGGGTGGCACTGAAGCTTTCTTT.

This clonotype was detected only a few times. This sequence joins TRBV29-1 and TRBJ2-5; D not resolved. Trimming took 7 bases from V and 5 from J, leaving 8 bases between them. CDR3 length: 10 amino acids. Germline values: CDR1 SQVTM, CDR2 ANQGSEA. In DNA, the CDR3 is TGCAGCGCCGAACGGGAGACCCAGTACTTC. Encoded protein: CSAERETQYF.

In its sample, this clonotype was seen a few times. The rearrangement joins TRBV7-9 to TRBJ2-1; 12 bases are shared with TRBD2. The CDR3 consists of 15 residues. V lost 7 bases and J lost 9; bases outside the gene matches: 10. Germline CDR1 and CDR2: SEHNR and FQNEAQ (reference sequence). The CDR3: CASNKLAGGVPEQFF. Here the CDR3 DNA reads TGTGCCAGCAACAAACTAGCGGGGGGAGTCCCTGAGCAGTTCTTC. The variable domain in full, with the rest retrieved from reference TRBV7-9 and TRBJ2-1, is DTGVSQNPRHKITKRGQNVTFRCDPISEHNRLYWYRQTLGQGPEFLTYFQNEAQLEKSRLLSDRFSAERPKGSFSTLEIQRTEQGDSAMYLCASNKLAGGVPEQFFGPGTRLTVL.

This clonotype appeared a few times. V is TRBV6-2 or TRBV6-3 and J is TRBJ1-4; possible D gene TRBD1, 6 bases. This CDR3 is built from 14 residues. V was clipped by 2 bases and J by 8 bases, with 12 bases between them. The germline CDR1 and CDR2 sequences are MNHEY and SVGEGT. The CDR3 region is CASSYGGKAEKLFF. In DNA, the CDR3 is TGTGCCAGCAGTTACGGGGGCAAGGCGGAAAAACTGTTTTTT.

The V and J genes are TRBV12-3 or TRBV12-4 and TRBJ1-1; D is possibly TRBD1 (5 bases). V gave up 3 bases and J gave up 0 bases, with 11 bases separating them. CDR3 length: 15 residues. The CDR3 DNA sequence: TGTGCCAGCAGTTTGGCAGGGCCTCTGAACACTGAAGCTTTCTTT. Its translation is CASSLAGPLNTEAFF.

This clonotype was found a few times. This sequence joins TRBV12-3 or TRBV12-4 and TRBJ1-2; 10 bases fit TRBD1. V shed 3 bases and J 7 bases; nucleotides not matched to a gene: 2. This CDR3 has 13 amino acids. The chain's CDR3 is CASSLGTGAGYTF. CDR3 in DNA: TGTGCCAGCAGTTTGGGGACAGGGGCTGGCTACACCTTC.

The V call is TRBV6-2 or TRBV6-3, the J call TRBJ1-5; D uncertain. The CDR3 runs to 17 residues. V lost 4 bases to trimming and J lost 3 bases, with 19 bases between them. Germline lookup yields CDR1 MNHEY and CDR2 SVGEGT. This CDR3 is CASSFTSLVQLNQPQHF. DNA of the CDR3: TGTGCCAGCAGTTTTACTTCGCTGGTACAGCTCAATCAGCCCCAGCATTTT.

DNA for the CDR3: TGCGCCAGCAGCCAAGTTCAACGTCTGGGGCGGGGTACGCAGTATTTT. Protein: CASSQVQRLGRGTQYF. The V and J genes are TRBV4-3 and TRBJ2-3, with TRBD2 as a possible D gene (6 bases). This CDR3 has 16 amino acids. CDR1 and CDR2 from the germline V gene are LGHNA and YSLEER. V lost 1 base to trimming and J lost 8 bases, with 19 bases between them.

The chain is built from TRBV5-1 and TRBJ2-1; 7 nucleotides line up with TRBD1. The CDR3 spans 15 residues. Germline trimming cut 5 bases from V and 4 bases from J; bases unmatched to any gene: 9. CDR1 and CDR2 (germline): SGHRS, YFSETQ. CDR3 sequence (DNA): TGCGCCAGCAGTTACGGACAGGATGAATACAATGAGCAGTTCTTC. As protein: CASSYGQDEYNEQFF.

This clonotype has just a few counts. The rearrangement uses TRBV7-2 and TRBJ2-2; unclear D gene. The CDR3 totals 12 residues. Germline CDR1 is SGHTA and CDR2 is FQGNSA. Trimming stripped 4 bases from V and 10 bases from J, with 10 bases between. The CDR3 loop is CASSSLKAELFF. Here the CDR3 DNA reads TGTGCCAGCAGCTCGCTAAAGGCGGAGCTGTTTTTT.

The chain recombines TRBV7-3 with TRBJ2-3; 10 positions agree with TRBD2. Germline CDR1 reads SGHTA; CDR2 reads FQGTGA. With V trimmed by 0 bases and J by 2 bases, 8 bases remained unmatched. This CDR3 is 18 amino acids long. CDR3 region: CASSLTAGGPRDTDTQYF. The CDR3 coding sequence is TGTGCCAGCAGCTTAACAGCGGGGGGGCCGCGGGACACAGATACGCAGTATTTT. Full variable domain (remainder filled in from reference TRBV7-3 and TRBJ2-3): GAGVSQTPSNKVTEKGKYVELRCDPISGHTALYWYRQSLGQGPEFLIYFQGTGAADDSGLPNDRFFAVRPEGSVSTLKIQRTERGDSAVYLCASSLTAGGPRDTDTQYFGPGTRLTVL.

The chain joins TRBV5-1 to TRBJ1-2; 9 nucleotides match TRBD1. The ends lost 4 bases at V and 8 bases at J; junction bases unmatched: 12. The CDR3 spans 15 residues. Germline V lookup: CDR1 SGHRS, CDR2 YFSETQ. CDR3 in DNA: TGCGCCAGCAGCGCTGAGGGGACAGGGAAGGGCGGCTACACCTTC. Residues: CASSAEGTGKGGYTF.

A word on this clonotype: Mismatch with germline at one junction end may stem from a read error. This chain connects TRBV12-3 or TRBV12-4 to TRBJ2-3; D is possibly TRBD1 or TRBD2 (5 bases each). The CDR3 length is 14 residues. This CDR3 reads CTSSGFRGADTQYF. DNA for the CDR3: TGTACCAGCAGCGGCTTTCGGGGCGCAGATACGCAGTATTTT.

This clonotype was counted only a few times. The chain has TRBV5-1 and TRBJ2-5; TRBD2 matches at 10 bases. V gave up 3 bases and J gave up 2 bases; unmatched junction bases: 4. The V gene's germline CDR1 is SGHRS and CDR2 YFSETQ. CDR3 size: 15 residues. The CDR3 sequence: CASSSGTSVQETQYF. The CDR3 nucleotides read TGCGCCAGCAGCTCCGGGACTAGCGTGCAAGAGACCCAGTACTTC.

This chain joins TRBV5-1 and TRBJ2-3; TRBD2 matches at 9 bases. Germline assignment: CDR1 SGHRS and CDR2 YFSETQ. The ends lost 0 bases at V and 2 bases at J; junction bases unmatched: 4. The CDR3 consists of 16 residues. The CDR3 sequence is CASSLGGLANTDTQYF. CDR3 coding DNA: TGCGCCAGCAGCTTGGGTGGACTAGCGAACACAGATACGCAGTATTTT.

This clonotype was seen at least ten times. CDR3 residues: CASSPGFGSYEQYF. For the CDR3, the DNA is TGTGCCAGCAGCCCCGGGTTCGGGTCCTACGAGCAGTACTTC. This chain joins TRBV7-2 and TRBJ2-7; D unresolved. Germline CDR1 SGHTA, CDR2 FQGNSA. V dropped 5 bases and J dropped 1 base, with 12 bases sitting between them. The CDR3 has 14 residues.

This clonotype has a handful of counts. The gene calls are TRBV7-9 and TRBJ2-3, with TRBD2 identical over 8 bases. The CDR3 contains 16 residues. The germline V gene encodes CDR1 SEHNR and CDR2 FQNEAQ (reference sequence). The trim removed 8 bases at V and 2 bases at J, leaving 12 bases unmatched. CDR3 amino acids: CASPTRPAGDTDTQYF. The DNA for the CDR3 is TGTGCCAGCCCTACCCGCCCAGCGGGGGACACAGATACGCAGTATTTT.

The sample holds many counts of this clonotype. The chain combines TRBV7-2 with TRBJ2-7; D assignment may be TRBD1 or TRBD2 (5 bases each). This CDR3 has 15 amino acids. Trimming cost V 5 bases and J 6 bases, with 20 bases left between them. Germline loops: CDR1 SGHTA, CDR2 FQGNSA. CDR3 residues: CASSHDQGWAGEQYF. The DNA for the CDR3 is TGTGCCAGCAGCCATGACCAGGGATGGGCGGGCGAGCAGTACTTC.

This clonotype was counted a few times. The genes are TRBV5-1 and TRBJ1-1; 7 bases match TRBD1. The V gene end was trimmed by 0 bases and the J gene end by 3 bases; junction bases not matched to a gene: 5. Germline values: CDR1 SGHRS, CDR2 YFSETQ. The CDR3 is 15 residues long. CDR3 amino acids: CASSLALDRDTEAFF. The DNA for the CDR3 is TGCGCCAGCAGCTTGGCCCTTGACAGGGACACTGAAGCTTTCTTT.

This clonotype appeared many times. The genes are TRBV5-5 and TRBJ2-4; the D gene is possibly TRBD2 (6 bases). This CDR3 has 15 amino acids. V shed 5 bases and J shed 1 base, with 13 bases lying between them. Germline CDR1 is SGHKS and CDR2 is YYEKEE (reference sequence). CDR3 DNA sequence: TGTGCCAGCAGTCGGGACTTGCAGGCCAAAAACATTCAGTACTTC. As protein: CASSRDLQAKNIQYF. Variable domain in full (rest from reference TRBV5-5 and TRBJ2-4): DAGVTQSPTHLIKTRGQQVTLRCSPISGHKSVSWYQQVLGQGPQFIFQYYEKEERGRGNFPDRFSARQFPNYSSELNVNALLLGDSALYLCASSRDLQAKNIQYFGAGTRLSVL.

This clonotype was observed a handful of times. This chain links TRBV6-1 with TRBJ1-1; unclear D gene. Germline CDR1 and CDR2: MNHNS and SASEGT. The V end lost 8 bases, the J end lost 2 bases, and 12 bases lay between the germline ends. The CDR3 covers 13 residues. CDR3 in amino acids: CASEKGLNTEAFF. In DNA, the CDR3 is TGTGCCAGCGAGAAGGGTCTTAACACTGAAGCTTTCTTT.

Only a few counts were recorded for this clonotype. This sequence joins TRBV12-3 or TRBV12-4 and TRBJ1-6; tentative D call: TRBD1 (5 bases). This CDR3 contains 15 residues. With 8 bases removed from V and 15 bases from J, the gap between germline ends came to 26 bases. CDR3 sequence reads: CASSLAGQGRPGLHF. CDR3 DNA sequence: TGTGCCAGCTCTTTGGCTGGGCAGGGACGGCCGGGCCTCCACTTT.

The chain carries TRBV19 and TRBJ2-2; either TRBD1 or TRBD2 may supply D (5 bases each). The length of the CDR3 is 14 residues. Germline V CDR1 and CDR2: LNHDA, SQIVND (reference sequence). Trimming pared 2 bases from V and 4 bases from J, leaving 8 bases between. This CDR3 is CASSIPGTTGELFF. CDR3 coding DNA: TGTGCCAGTAGTATACCGGGGACCACCGGGGAGCTGTTTTTT.